This TCR beta chain appears in the sequencing data of a study of beta chain features in type 1 diabetes. Regarding the study as a whole: TCRB CDR3 length was moderately but significantly reduced in all four CD4+ subsets of Type 1 diabetes patients.

As regards this clone: Its antigen is undetermined.

Reverse transcription of all isolated RNA meant that expressed TCRB transcripts were sequenced. The assay was immunoSEQ multiplex PCR, and TCRdb's table has in-frame clones only and misses some. This table has hundreds of thousands of clones, roughly an eighth appearing once. The clonotype was recovered from a man aged 18 to 29 with type 1 diabetes. The source material was naive CD4+ T cells from blood.

In DNA form, the CDR3 reads TGTGCCAGCAGCTCGTCTTGGGGTGAAGCTTTCTTT. Its protein is CASSSSWGEAFF. The rearrangement uses TRBV7-6 and TRBJ1-1; D gene unclear. The CDR3 length is 12 residues. CDR1 and CDR2 from the germline V gene are SGHVS and FNYEAQ. Trimming stripped 4 bases from V and 7 bases from J, with 10 bases between.